This is a list of T cell receptor beta chains from one sample in a study of OX40 agonist ivuxolimab in advanced cancers. Some clones are missing from TCRdb's copy, which holds only in-frame ones; the method was immunoSEQ multiplex PCR. The sample holds about 69,000 clones, approximately 87% seen once. The input for sequencing was CD4+ or CD8+ T cells sorted from blood, taken in a trial of the OX40 agonist ivuxolimab. These receptors came from an adult with an advanced solid tumor such as melanoma, head and neck, liver or kidney cancer. CDR3s include the opening cysteine and the closing phenylalanine or tryptophan. A D gene is named only where the DNA matches it firmly. Clone size, where shown, is once, few, many, or a class for clones that have expanded.

D	V	size	J	CDR3	DNA
TRBD2	TRBV10-1	NA	TRBJ2-1	CATISGGPYNEQFF	TGCGCCACCATTAGCGGGGGGCCCTACAATGAGCAGTTCTTC
TRBD1	TRBV27	few	TRBJ1-2	CASSLSWTGGGGGYTF	TGTGCCAGCAGTTTATCCTGGACAGGGGGTGGCGGTGGCTACACCTTC
NA	TRBV5-1	once	TRBJ1-6	CASSSQGPGNSPLHF	TGCGCCAGCAGTTCACAGGGACCGGGGAATTCACCCCTCCACTTT
NA	TRBV2	few	TRBJ1-5	CASSRSRGNQPQHF	TGTGCCAGCAGTCGATCGAGGGGCAATCAGCCCCAGCATTTT
NA	TRBV27	NA	TRBJ1-5	CASSLRGFSSNQPQHF	TGTGCCAGCAGTCTCAGGGGATTCAGTAGCAATCAGCCCCAGCATTTT
NA	TRBV4-1	NA	TRBJ2-7	CASSQEYGTYEQYF	TGCGCCAGCAGCCAAGAATACGGAACGTACGAGCAGTACTTC
NA	TRBV7-6	NA	TRBJ2-5	CASSLDLVAETQYF	TGTGCCAGCAGCTTAGATTTGGTTGCGGAGACCCAGTACTTC
NA	TRBV29-1	NA	TRBJ2-7	CSVDDGYEQYF	TGCAGCGTTGACGACGGCTACGAGCAGTACTTC
NA	TRBV9	NA	TRBJ2-1	CASSEGLNSYNEQFF	TGTGCCAGCAGTGAAGGCTTAAACTCCTACAATGAGCAGTTCTTC
NA	TRBV7-2	NA	TRBJ2-2	CASSPTRGTGELFF	TGTGCCAGCAGCCCGACCCGGGGCACCGGGGAGCTGTTTTTT
TRBD2	TRBV6-4	NA	TRBJ2-1	CASSDNGGDEQFF	TGTGCCAGCAGTGACAACGGGGGGGATGAGCAGTTCTTC
NA	TRBV19	NA	TRBJ2-6	CASRQGLVSGANVLTF	TGTGCCAGTAGACAGGGACTCGTCTCTGGGGCCAACGTCCTGACTTTC
NA	TRBV28	many	TRBJ1-5	CASSLNRQISNQPQHF	TGTGCCAGCAGTTTAAACCGACAGATAAGCAATCAGCCCCAGCATTTT
NA	TRBV18	few	TRBJ1-2	CASSPQGIDGYTF	TGTGCCAGCTCACCCCAGGGAATTGATGGCTACACCTTC
NA	TRBV13	NA	TRBJ1-3	CASKRGAGGNTIYF	TGTGCCAGCAAAAGGGGCGCCGGTGGAAACACCATATATTTT
NA	TRBV5-8	NA	TRBJ1-1	CASSFIGVNTEAFF	TGTGCCAGCAGCTTCATCGGGGTGAACACTGAAGCTTTCTTT
TRBD2	TRBV4-2	NA	TRBJ2-1	CASSQWEGLVGNEQFF	TGTGCCAGCAGCCAGTGGGAGGGACTAGTGGGCAATGAGCAGTTCTTC
TRBD1	TRBV6-6	NA	TRBJ2-7	CASSSRTGGSEQYF	TGTGCCAGCAGTTCCAGGACAGGGGGCAGCGAGCAGTACTTC
TRBD1	TRBV11-1	NA	TRBJ2-2	CASRQDRGRSTGELFF	TGTGCCAGCAGACAAGACAGGGGGCGCTCGACCGGGGAGCTGTTTTTT
TRBD2	TRBV19	NA	TRBJ2-1	CASSISLAGAYNEQFF	TGTGCCAGTAGTATATCGTTAGCGGGAGCCTACAATGAGCAGTTCTTC
NA	TRBV19	NA	TRBJ2-1	CASSSLAASSYNEQFF	TGTGCCAGTAGTTCGTTAGCGGCGAGCTCCTACAATGAGCAGTTCTTC
NA	TRBV7-9	NA	TRBJ1-5	CASSDGGRDNQPQHF	TGTGCCAGCAGCGACGGGGGCCGGGACAATCAGCCCCAGCATTTT
NA	TRBV4-2	NA	TRBJ2-2	CASSPSGGNTGELFF	TGTGCCAGCAGCCCCTCCGGGGGGAACACCGGGGAGCTGTTTTTT
TRBD1	TRBV4-1	NA	TRBJ1-2	CASSQGQGSNYGYTF	TGCGCCAGCAGCCAAGGACAGGGATCGAACTATGGCTACACCTTC
TRBD2	TRBV11-2	NA	TRBJ2-1	CASSLGLGLAGNSYNEQFF	TGTGCCAGCAGCTTAGGATTGGGACTAGCGGGAAACTCCTACAATGAGCAGTTCTTC
NA	TRBV30	NA	TRBJ1-2	CACLSHYGYTF	TGTGCCTGCCTCTCACATTATGGCTACACCTTC
NA	TRBV4-1	NA	TRBJ2-7	CASSQDNGARWSHEQYF	TGCGCCAGCAGCCAAGATAATGGGGCCCGCTGGAGTCACGAGCAGTACTTC
NA	TRBV29-1	NA	TRBJ1-5	CSVSGQGNQPQHF	TGCAGCGTTTCAGGGCAGGGCAATCAGCCCCAGCATTTT
NA	TRBV2	NA	TRBJ1-1	CASSLEGGNTEAFF	TGTGCCAGCAGCCTGGAGGGGGGGAACACTGAAGCTTTCTTT
TRBD1	TRBV4-1	NA	TRBJ1-6	CASSRIDRENSPLHF	TGCGCCAGCAGCCGAATAGACAGGGAGAATTCACCCCTCCACTTT
NA	TRBV28	NA	TRBJ2-3	CASSPGGRGDTQYF	TGTGCCAGCAGTCCCGGAGGGCGAGGAGATACGCAGTATTTT
NA	TRBV20-1	NA	TRBJ1-1	CSARKEGSAFF	TGCAGTGCTAGGAAGGAGGGTAGCGCTTTCTTT
TRBD2	TRBV5-1	NA	TRBJ2-5	CASSPMTSGGRETQYF	TGCGCCAGCAGCCCGATGACTAGCGGGGGGAGAGAGACCCAGTACTTC
NA	TRBV20-1	NA	TRBJ2-7	CSAGRSEQYF	TGCAGTGCGGGACGCTCAGAGCAGTACTTC
NA	TRBV5-1	NA	TRBJ2-7	CASSFGIAYEQYF	TGCGCCAGCAGCTTTGGTATCGCCTACGAGCAGTACTTC
TRBD1	TRBV5-1	NA	TRBJ2-5	CASSPQGAQETQYF	TGCGCCAGCAGCCCACAGGGGGCTCAAGAGACCCAGTACTTC
TRBD1	TRBV5-6	NA	TRBJ2-2	CASSWPQQGSGTGELFF	TGTGCCAGCAGCTGGCCCCAACAGGGGTCGGGCACCGGGGAGCTGTTTTTT
NA	TRBV10-3	NA	TRBJ2-7	CAISDRSPYEQYF	TGTGCCATCAGTGACAGGAGCCCCTACGAGCAGTACTTC
NA	TRBV7-2	few	TRBJ1-2	CASSSWTSVGYTF	TGTGCCAGCAGCTCCTGGACGTCTGTTGGCTACACCTTC
NA	TRBV28	NA	TRBJ1-1	CASSLSLPEAFF	TGTGCCAGCAGTTTATCGCTCCCTGAAGCTTTCTTT
TRBD1	TRBV5-1	once	TRBJ1-1	CASSSWGQGNTEAFF	TGCGCCAGCAGCTCGTGGGGACAGGGGAACACTGAAGCTTTCTTT
NA	TRBV14	once	TRBJ2-7	CASSPGSRAHEQYF	TGTGCCAGCAGCCCTGGGTCACGGGCCCACGAGCAGTACTTC
NA	TRBV7-6	once	TRBJ2-3	CASSLVALPGDTQYF	TGTGCCAGCAGCTTAGTCGCCCTCCCGGGGGATACGCAGTATTTT
NA	TRBV10-3	NA	TRBJ2-7	CAISSVQGSAYEQYF	TGTGCCATCAGTTCGGTCCAGGGGTCTGCTTACGAGCAGTACTTC
NA	TRBV30	NA	TRBJ2-2	CAWNKRTGELFF	TGTGCCTGGAACAAACGGACCGGGGAGCTGTTTTTT
NA	TRBV27	NA	TRBJ2-7	CASSLASGSYEQYF	TGTGCCAGCAGTTTAGCCAGTGGCTCCTACGAGCAGTACTTC
TRBD2	TRBV10-3	NA	TRBJ2-7	CAISESIPGTSGYEQYF	TGTGCCATCAGTGAGTCGATTCCCGGGACTAGCGGCTACGAGCAGTACTTC
NA	TRBV7-8	NA	TRBJ2-2	CASSLGVGPNTGELFF	TGTGCCAGCAGCTTAGGTGTGGGGCCGAACACCGGGGAGCTGTTTTTT
TRBD1	TRBV7-8	NA	TRBJ2-1	CASSSLAGTGARNEQFF	TGTGCCAGCAGCTCCCTGGCCGGGACAGGGGCTCGTAATGAGCAGTTCTTC
TRBD1	TRBV19	NA	TRBJ1-5	CASSIFTTGSNQPQHF	TGTGCCAGTAGTATTTTCACGACAGGGAGCAATCAGCCCCAGCATTTT
TRBD2	TRBV5-1	NA	TRBJ2-7	CASSPGTSGRPYEQYF	TGCGCCAGCAGCCCCGGGACTAGCGGGAGGCCATACGAGCAGTACTTC
NA	TRBV23-1	few	TRBJ1-5	CASSQTDSPSNQPQHF	TGCGCCAGCAGTCAAACCGACAGCCCGAGCAATCAGCCCCAGCATTTT
TRBD1	TRBV11-2	NA	TRBJ2-2	CASSLRQGPYTGELFF	TGTGCCAGCAGCTTAAGACAGGGGCCTTACACCGGGGAGCTGTTTTTT
TRBD1	TRBV7-2	NA	TRBJ2-2	CASSSLLDRDRGHTGELFF	TGTGCCAGCAGCTCCTTACTGGACCGGGACAGGGGCCACACCGGGGAGCTGTTTTTT
NA	TRBV19	NA	TRBJ1-4	CASSTPKGSNEKLFF	TGTGCCAGTAGTACCCCCAAGGGATCTAATGAAAAACTGTTTTTT
TRBD1	TRBV11-3	NA	TRBJ2-1	CASSSPGQGRNEQFF	TGTGCCAGCAGCTCTCCCGGACAGGGTAGGAATGAGCAGTTCTTC
NA	TRBV5-1	NA	TRBJ2-5	CASSRGYQETQYF	TGCGCCAGCAGCAGGGGATACCAAGAGACCCAGTACTTC